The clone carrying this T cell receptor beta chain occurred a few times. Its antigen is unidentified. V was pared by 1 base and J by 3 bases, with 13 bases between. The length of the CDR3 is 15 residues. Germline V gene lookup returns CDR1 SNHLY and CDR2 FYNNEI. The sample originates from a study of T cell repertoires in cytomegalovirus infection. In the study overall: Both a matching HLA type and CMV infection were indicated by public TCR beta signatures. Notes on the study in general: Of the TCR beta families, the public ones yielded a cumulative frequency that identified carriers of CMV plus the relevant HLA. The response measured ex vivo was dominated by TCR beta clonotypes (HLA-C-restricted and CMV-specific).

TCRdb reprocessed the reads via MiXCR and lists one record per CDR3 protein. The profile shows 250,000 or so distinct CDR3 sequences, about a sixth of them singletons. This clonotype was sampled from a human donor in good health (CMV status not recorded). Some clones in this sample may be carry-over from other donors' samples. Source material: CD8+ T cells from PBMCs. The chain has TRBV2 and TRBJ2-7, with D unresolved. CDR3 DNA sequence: TGTGCCAGCAGTGAAGAGACTCCCGACCGCTACGAGCAGTACTTC. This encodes CASSEETPDRYEQYF.